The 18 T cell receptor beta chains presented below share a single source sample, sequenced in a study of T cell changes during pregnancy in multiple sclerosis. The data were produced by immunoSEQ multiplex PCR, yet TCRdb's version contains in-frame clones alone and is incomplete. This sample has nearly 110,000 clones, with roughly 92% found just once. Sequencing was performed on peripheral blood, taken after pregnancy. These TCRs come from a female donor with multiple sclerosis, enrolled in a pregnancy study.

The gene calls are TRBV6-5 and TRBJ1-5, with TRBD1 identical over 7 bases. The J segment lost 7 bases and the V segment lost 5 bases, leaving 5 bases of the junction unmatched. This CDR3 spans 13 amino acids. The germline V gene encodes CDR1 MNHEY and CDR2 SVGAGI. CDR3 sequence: CASSRQGLQPQHF. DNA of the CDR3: TGTGCCAGCAGTCGACAGGGCTTACAGCCCCAGCATTTT.

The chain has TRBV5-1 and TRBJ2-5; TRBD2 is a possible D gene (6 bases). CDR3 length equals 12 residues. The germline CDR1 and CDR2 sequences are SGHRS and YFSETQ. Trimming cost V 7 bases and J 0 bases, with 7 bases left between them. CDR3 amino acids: CASGGNQETQYF. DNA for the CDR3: TGCGCCAGCGGGGGGAACCAAGAGACCCAGTACTTC.

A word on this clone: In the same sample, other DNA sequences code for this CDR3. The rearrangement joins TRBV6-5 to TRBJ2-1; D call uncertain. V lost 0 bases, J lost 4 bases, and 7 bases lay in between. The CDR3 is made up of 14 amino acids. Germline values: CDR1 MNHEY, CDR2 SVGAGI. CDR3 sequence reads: CASSYSSSYNEQFF. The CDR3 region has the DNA TGTGCCAGCAGTTACTCGTCCTCGTACAATGAGCAGTTCTTC.

CDR3 sequence reads: CASLGPMNTEAFF. CDR3 nucleotide sequence: TGTGCCAGCCTGGGCCCCATGAACACTGAAGCTTTCTTT. J is TRBJ1-1 and V is TRBV28; D is ambiguous. Germline CDR1 MDHEN, CDR2 SYDVKM. This CDR3 has 13 residues. V gave up 8 bases and J gave up 0 bases, with 10 bases separating them.

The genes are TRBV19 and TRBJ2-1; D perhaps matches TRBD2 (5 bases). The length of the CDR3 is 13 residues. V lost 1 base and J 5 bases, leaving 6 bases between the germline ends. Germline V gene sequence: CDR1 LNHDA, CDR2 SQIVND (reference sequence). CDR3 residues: CASSIASNNEQFF. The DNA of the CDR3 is TGTGCCAGTAGTATAGCTAGCAACAATGAGCAGTTCTTC.

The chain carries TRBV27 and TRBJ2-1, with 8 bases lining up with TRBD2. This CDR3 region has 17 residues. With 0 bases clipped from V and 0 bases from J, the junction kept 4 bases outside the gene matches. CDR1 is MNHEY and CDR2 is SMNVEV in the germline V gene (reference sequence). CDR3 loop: CASSLSTGTSSYNEQFF. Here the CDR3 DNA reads TGTGCCAGCAGTTTATCGACCGGGACTAGCTCCTACAATGAGCAGTTCTTC.

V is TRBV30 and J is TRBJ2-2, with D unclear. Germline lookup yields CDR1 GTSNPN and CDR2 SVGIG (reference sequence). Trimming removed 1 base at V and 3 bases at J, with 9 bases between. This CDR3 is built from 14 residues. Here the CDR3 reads CAWSGVRYTGELFF. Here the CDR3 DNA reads TGTGCCTGGAGTGGAGTAAGATACACCGGGGAGCTGTTTTTT. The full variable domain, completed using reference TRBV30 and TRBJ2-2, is SQTIHQWPATLVQPVGSPLSLECTVEGTSNPNLYWYRQAAGRGLQLLFYSVGIGQISSEVPQNLSASRPQDRQFILSSKKLLLSDSGFYLCAWSGVRYTGELFFGEGSRLTVL.

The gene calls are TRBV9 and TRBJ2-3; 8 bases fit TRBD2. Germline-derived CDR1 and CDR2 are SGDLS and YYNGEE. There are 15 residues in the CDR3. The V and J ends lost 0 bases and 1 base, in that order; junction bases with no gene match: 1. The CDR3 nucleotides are TGTGCCAGCAGCGTAGCAGCGGGGGGCACAGATACGCAGTATTTT. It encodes CASSVAAGGTDTQYF.

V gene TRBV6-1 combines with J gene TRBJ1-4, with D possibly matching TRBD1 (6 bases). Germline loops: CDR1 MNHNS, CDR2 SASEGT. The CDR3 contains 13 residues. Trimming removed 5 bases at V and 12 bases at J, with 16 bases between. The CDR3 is CASSTGYFLELFF. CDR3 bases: TGTGCCAGCAGTACAGGGTATTTCCTTGAACTGTTTTTT.

CDR3 in DNA: TGTGCCAGCAGCCGTGGATCGGGTACTCAGCCCCAGCATTTT. Amino acids: CASSRGSGTQPQHF. The chain uses TRBV6-5 and TRBJ1-5; D gene unclear. CDR1 and CDR2 (germline): MNHEY, SVGAGI. The CDR3 sequence is 14 residues long. V shed 6 bases and J shed 6 bases, with 15 bases lying between them.

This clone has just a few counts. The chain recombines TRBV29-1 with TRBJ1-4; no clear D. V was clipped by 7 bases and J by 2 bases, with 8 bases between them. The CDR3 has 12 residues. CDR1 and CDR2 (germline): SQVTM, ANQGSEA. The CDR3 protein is CSASGTNEKLFF. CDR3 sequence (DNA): TGCAGCGCCTCGGGGACTAATGAAAAACTGTTTTTT.

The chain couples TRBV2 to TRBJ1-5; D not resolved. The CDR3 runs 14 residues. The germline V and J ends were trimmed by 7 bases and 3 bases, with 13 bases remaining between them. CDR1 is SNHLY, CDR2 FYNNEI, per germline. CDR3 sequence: CASKEISYNQPQHF. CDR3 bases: TGTGCCAGCAAAGAAATCAGTTACAATCAGCCCCAGCATTTT.

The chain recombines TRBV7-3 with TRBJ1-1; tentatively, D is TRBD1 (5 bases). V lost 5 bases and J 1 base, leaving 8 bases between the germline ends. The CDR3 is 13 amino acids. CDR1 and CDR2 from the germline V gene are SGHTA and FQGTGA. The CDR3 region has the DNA TGTGCCAGCAGCCTTACAGGGAACACTGAAGCTTTCTTT. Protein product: CASSLTGNTEAFF.

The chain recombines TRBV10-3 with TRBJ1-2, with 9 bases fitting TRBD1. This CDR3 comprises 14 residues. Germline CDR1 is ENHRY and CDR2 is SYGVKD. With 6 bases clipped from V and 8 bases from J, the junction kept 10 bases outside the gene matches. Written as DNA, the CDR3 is TGTGCCATCAGACCGGGACAGGGAAATGCCGGCTACACCTTC. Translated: CAIRPGQGNAGYTF.

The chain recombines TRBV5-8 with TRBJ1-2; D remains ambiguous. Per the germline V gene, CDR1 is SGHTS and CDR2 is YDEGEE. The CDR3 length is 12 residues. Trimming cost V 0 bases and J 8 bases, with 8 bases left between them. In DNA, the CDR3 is TGTGCCAGCAGCTTGGCAGTTACGGGCTACACCTTC. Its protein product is CASSLAVTGYTF.

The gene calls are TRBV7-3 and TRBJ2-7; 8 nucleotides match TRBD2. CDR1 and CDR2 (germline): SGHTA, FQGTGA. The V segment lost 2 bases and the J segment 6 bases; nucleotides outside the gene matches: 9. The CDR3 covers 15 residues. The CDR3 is CASSLRGGVLSEQYF. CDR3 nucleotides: TGTGCCAGCAGCTTACGGGGGGGGGTCCTCTCCGAGCAGTACTTC.

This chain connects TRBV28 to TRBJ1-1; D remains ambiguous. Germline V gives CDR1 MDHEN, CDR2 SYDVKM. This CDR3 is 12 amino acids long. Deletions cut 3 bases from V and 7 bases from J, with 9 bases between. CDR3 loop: CASSLRSVEAFF. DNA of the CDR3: TGTGCCAGCAGTTTGCGATCGGTTGAAGCTTTCTTT.

The DNA for the CDR3 is TGCGCCAGCAGCCATGACAGGGGGGTCAATTCACCCCTCCACTTT. Translating it yields CASSHDRGVNSPLHF. The chain recombines TRBV5-1 with TRBJ1-6; 9 bases are a match to TRBD1. Germline CDR1 is SGHRS and CDR2 is YFSETQ. V lost 4 bases to trimming and J lost 7 bases; unmatched junction nucleotides: 6. The CDR3 length is 15 residues.